The 6 T cell receptor beta chains below all came from one sample that was sequenced in a study of cytomegalovirus exposure and HLA in healthy donors. TCRdb's table, derived via immunoSEQ multiplex PCR, lists solely in-frame clones and lacks some. The data contain 130,000 to 150,000 clones, approximately 88% of them singletons. Sequencing was performed on PBMCs. All receptors come from a young man in good health and CMV-seropositive.

The chain joins TRBV6-6 to TRBJ1-3; D remains unclear. Deletions cut 10 bases from V and 0 bases from J, with 10 bases between. This CDR3 has 13 amino acids. Germline V gene lookup returns CDR1 MNHNY and CDR2 SVGAGI (reference sequence). CDR3 sequence reads: CAIWASSGNTIYF. CDR3 DNA sequence: TGTGCCATTTGGGCCTCCTCTGGAAACACCATATATTTT.

This chain joins TRBV5-1 and TRBJ2-7, with 11 positions matching TRBD2. The V and J ends lost 6 bases and 3 bases, in that order; junction bases with no gene match: 5. From germline, CDR1 is SGHRS and CDR2 YFSETQ. The CDR3 totals 14 residues. CDR3 amino acids: CASTSGTSGYEQYF. The CDR3 DNA reads as TGCGCCAGCACATCCGGGACTAGCGGCTACGAGCAGTACTTC.

The V gene is TRBV20-1, the J gene TRBJ1-3; no clear D. CDR1 is DFQATT and CDR2 is SNEGSKA in the germline V gene (reference sequence). CDR3 size: 10 residues. V shed 6 bases and J shed 4 bases, with 4 bases lying between them. CDR3 amino acids: CSALGNTIYF. The CDR3 DNA sequence: TGCAGTGCCTTGGGAAACACCATATATTTT.

The V and J genes are TRBV5-6 and TRBJ1-4; TRBD1 matches 8 bases. This CDR3 spans 18 amino acids. V lost 4 bases to trimming and J lost 7 bases; unmatched junction nucleotides: 18. Germline-derived CDR1 and CDR2 are SGHDT and YYEEEE. Here the CDR3 DNA reads TGTGCCAGCAGCCTCGGCGTTCGCAGGGGGCTGAGAGGTGAAAAACTGTTTTTT. This codes for CASSLGVRRGLRGEKLFF.

V and J are TRBV6-1 and TRBJ1-1; TRBD1 aligns across 9 bases. CDR3 length: 12 residues. Germline trimming cut 6 bases from V and 9 bases from J; bases unmatched to any gene: 5. In germline, CDR1 is MNHNS, CDR2 SASEGT. This CDR3 reads CASRGTGLKAFF. The CDR3 nucleotides read TGTGCCAGCAGGGGGACAGGGCTAAAAGCTTTCTTT.

The sample holds a few counts of this clone. This chain uses TRBV10-3 with TRBJ2-7, with D possibly TRBD2 on 5 matching bases. The CDR3 loop spans 13 amino acids. V gave up 11 bases and J gave up 6 bases, with 20 bases separating them. Germline values: CDR1 ENHRY, CDR2 SYGVKD. Written as DNA, the CDR3 is TGTGCCTCTAACGGGGAGAAGGTCGGCGAGCAGTACTTC. Amino acids: CASNGEKVGEQYF.